Listed below are T cell receptor beta chains from one sample, sequenced in a study of T-cell memory formation after mild COVID-19. Using its own MiXCR run on the 5' RACE reads, TCRdb lists one record per CDR3 protein. The table includes almost 350,000 distinct CDR3 sequences, more than 20% detected once. The sequenced sample was PBMCs or a T cell subset sorted from them (not recorded which). The receptor set was obtained from a man younger than 35 who had mild COVID-19 (a few samples of this study predate the infection). Cell type and time point are not known. The CDR3 runs from the conserved cysteine through the conserved F or W. A D gene is named only where the DNA matches it firmly. Size is stated for part of the rows, as once, few or many counts, or as a class when the clone is expanded.

CDR3 protein,CDR3 DNA,D gene,CDR3 length,J gene,clone size,V gene
CASSFGFNQPQHF,TGTGCCAGCAGTTTCGGTTTCAATCAGCCCCAGCATTTT,-,13,TRBJ1-5,-,TRBV12-3/TRBV12-4
CASSQAGRGVGSF,TGCGCCAGCAGCCAAGCTGGCAGGGGGGTGGGTTCTTTT,-,13,TRBJ2-3,few,TRBV4-1
CASSPANSDTQYF,TGTGCCAGCAGTCCCGCTAACTCCGATACGCAGTATTTT,-,13,TRBJ2-3,many,TRBV27
CSAFWGAYNEQFF,TGCAGCGCCTTTTGGGGGGCCTACAATGAGCAGTTCTTC,-,13,TRBJ2-1,-,TRBV20-1
CASSLAIASGGYEQYF,TGTGCCAGCAGCTTAGCGATCGCTAGCGGGGGCTACGAGCAGTACTTC,TRBD2,16,TRBJ2-7,many,TRBV7-2
CASSAGLAGTYEQFF,TGTGCCAGCAGTGCGGGACTAGCGGGGACCTATGAGCAGTTCTTC,TRBD2,15,TRBJ2-1,-,TRBV2
CASSQVEGRNYGYTF,TGTGCCAGCAGCCAAGTGGAGGGCAGGAACTATGGCTACACCTTC,-,15,TRBJ1-2,-,TRBV4-2
CATSDPGGATTGELFF,TGTGCCACCAGTGACCCAGGGGGGGCCACCACCGGGGAGCTGTTTTTT,-,16,TRBJ2-2,few,TRBV24-1
CSARETGTYNEQFF,TGCAGTGCTAGAGAGACAGGAACTTACAATGAGCAGTTCTTC,-,14,TRBJ2-1,-,TRBV20-1
CSARVSGANVLTF,TGCAGTGCTAGAGTCTCTGGGGCCAACGTCCTGACTTTC,-,13,TRBJ2-6,many,TRBV20-1
CASSQRERKSNTGELFF,TGTGCCAGCAGCCAAAGGGAGCGGAAGAGTAACACCGGGGAGCTGTTTTTT,-,17,TRBJ2-2,few,TRBV3-1